This T cell receptor (beta chain) is drawn from a study of blood T cell repertoires in COVID-19. In the study overall: Italy, Spain and the United States were the sources of the convalescent and acute COVID-19 samples.

Per the authors' pipeline: Reference gene primer amplification yielded estimated nucleated cell counts. Profiling relied on immunoSEQ multiplex PCR, and the TCRdb table lists in-frame clones only, not all of them. V and J calls and clone size are copied from that table; D and trimming were computed from the DNA. Among 200,000 to 250,000 clones listed, less than 90% were seen once. The CDR3 contains 17 residues. The germline V gene encodes CDR1 LGHDT and CDR2 YNNKEL (reference sequence). With 0 bases removed from V and 2 bases from J, the gap between germline ends came to 14 bases. This chain connects TRBV3-1 (or the pseudogene TRBV3-2) to TRBJ1-5; D remains ambiguous. Input material: peripheral blood. This receptor was identified in a man aged 30 to 45 with active or convalescent COVID-19. This CDR3 reads CASSQEGGGSGNQPQHF. CDR3 DNA: TGTGCCAGCAGCCAAGAAGGCGGCGGAAGCGGCAATCAGCCCCAGCATTTT.